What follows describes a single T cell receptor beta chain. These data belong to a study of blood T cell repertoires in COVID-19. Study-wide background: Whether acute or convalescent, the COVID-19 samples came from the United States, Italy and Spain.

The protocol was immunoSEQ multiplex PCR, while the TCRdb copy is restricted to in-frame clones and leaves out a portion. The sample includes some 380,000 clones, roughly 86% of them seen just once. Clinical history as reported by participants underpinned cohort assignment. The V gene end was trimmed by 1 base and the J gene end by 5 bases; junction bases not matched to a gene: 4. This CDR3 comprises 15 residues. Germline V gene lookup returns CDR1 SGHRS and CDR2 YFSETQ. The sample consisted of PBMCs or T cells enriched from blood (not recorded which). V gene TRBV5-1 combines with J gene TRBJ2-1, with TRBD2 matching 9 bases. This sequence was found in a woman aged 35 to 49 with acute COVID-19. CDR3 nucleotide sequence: TGCGCCAGCAGCTTGAACCTAGCGGGGCACAATGAGCAGTTCTTC. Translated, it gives CASSLNLAGHNEQFF.